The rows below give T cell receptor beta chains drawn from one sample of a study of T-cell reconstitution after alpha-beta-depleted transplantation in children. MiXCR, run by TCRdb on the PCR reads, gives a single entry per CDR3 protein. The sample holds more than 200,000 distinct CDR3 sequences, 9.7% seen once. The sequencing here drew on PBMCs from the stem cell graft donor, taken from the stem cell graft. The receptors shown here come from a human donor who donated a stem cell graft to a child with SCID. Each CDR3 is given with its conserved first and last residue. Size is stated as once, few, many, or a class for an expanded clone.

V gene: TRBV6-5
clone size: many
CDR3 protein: CASSYSPGRDTGELFF

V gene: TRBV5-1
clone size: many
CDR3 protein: CASSLATNEQFF

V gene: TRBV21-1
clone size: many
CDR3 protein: CASSFRKAGGKNIQYF

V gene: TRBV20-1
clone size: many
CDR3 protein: CSARDLAVNSPLHF

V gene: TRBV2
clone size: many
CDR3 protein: CASSEVRQETQYF

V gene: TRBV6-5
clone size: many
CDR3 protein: CASGGYSNQPQHF

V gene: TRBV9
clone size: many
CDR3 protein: CASSFGQDSNQPQHF

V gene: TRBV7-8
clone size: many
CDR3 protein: CASSPLDRGNTGELFF

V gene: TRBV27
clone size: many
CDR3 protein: CASSLFLGEQFF

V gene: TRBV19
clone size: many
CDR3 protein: CASSPRTGEVYGYTF